The 15 T cell receptor beta chains below come from one sample, sequenced in a study of cytomegalovirus exposure and HLA in healthy donors. 60 Vbeta and 13 Jbeta primers were used in PCR. Clones were read by immunoSEQ multiplex PCR, and TCRdb kept only the in-frame ones, dropping some. The data show 150,000 to 200,000 clones, 78% seen once. Sequencing was done on a sample of PBMCs. These receptors were obtained from a female donor in good health and CMV-seronegative.

The CDR3 nucleotides are TGTGCCAGCAGCGTAGCAGGCGGGAGTGGGGCCCACGAGCAGTACTTC. It encodes CASSVAGGSGAHEQYF. The chain couples TRBV9 to TRBJ2-7, with 7 bases matching TRBD2. From germline, CDR1 is SGDLS and CDR2 YYNGEE. Trimming took 0 bases from V and 5 from J; bases not matched to a gene: 11. The CDR3 is made up of 16 amino acids.

This sequence joins TRBV23-1 and TRBJ1-5, with 8 bases fitting TRBD1. TRBV23-1 is an ORF, and what it does is uncertain. V dropped 3 bases and J dropped 4; count of bases not matched to a gene: 5. The CDR3 length is 15 residues. CDR3 loop: CASSHGQGENQPQHF. In DNA, the CDR3 is TGCGCCAGCAGTCATGGACAGGGAGAGAATCAGCCCCAGCATTTT.

The chain couples TRBV5-1 to TRBJ2-7; possibly TRBD1 for D (6 bases). There are 14 residues in the CDR3. The germline gives CDR1 SGHRS, CDR2 YFSETQ. Trimming stripped 4 bases from V and 4 bases from J, with 15 bases between. CDR3 sequence reads: CASSPGAGEYEQYF. CDR3 sequence (DNA): TGCGCCAGCAGCCCCGGGGCAGGGGAATACGAGCAGTACTTC.

J is TRBJ2-1 and V is TRBV5-4, with 9 bases matching TRBD2. The CDR3 loop spans 17 amino acids. Germline CDR1 reads SGHNT; CDR2 reads YYREEE (reference sequence). V shed 1 base, J shed 0 bases, and the junction held 5 bases outside the gene matches. Here the CDR3 reads CASSLLAGSLSYNEQFF. The CDR3 DNA reads TGTGCCAGCAGCTTGCTAGCGGGGTCCCTCTCCTACAATGAGCAGTTCTTC.

V gene TRBV30 combines with J gene TRBJ1-3; 10 bases fit TRBD1. The CDR3 consists of 15 residues. V dropped 2 bases and J dropped 7; count of bases not matched to a gene: 8. Germline V gene lookup returns CDR1 GTSNPN and CDR2 SVGIG (reference sequence). The CDR3 nucleotides are TGTGCCTGGAGTCTCCCGACAGGGGGCCGTAACACCATATATTTT. This sequence encodes CAWSLPTGGRNTIYF.

This rearrangement joins TRBV5-1 to TRBJ1-2; D possibly corresponds to TRBD1 (6 bases). Germline CDR1 and CDR2: SGHRS and YFSETQ. CDR3 length: 15 amino acids. V gave up 0 bases and J gave up 5 bases, with 14 bases separating them. CDR3 sequence: CASSLGEQGVYGYTF. The CDR3 bases are TGCGCCAGCAGCTTGGGGGAACAGGGCGTATATGGCTACACCTTC. The full variable domain, with the rest looked up from reference TRBV5-1 and TRBJ1-2, is KAGVTQTPRYLIKTRGQQVTLSCSPISGHRSVSWYQQTPGQGLQFLFEYFSETQRNKGNFPGRFSGRQFSNSRSEMNVSTLELGDSALYLCASSLGEQGVYGYTFGSGTRLTVV.

The J gene is TRBJ2-3, the V gene TRBV10-3; TRBD2 matches 8 bases. This CDR3 region has 14 residues. J lost 0 bases, V lost 4 bases, and 0 bases had no gene match. Germline-derived CDR1 and CDR2 are ENHRY and SYGVKD. As DNA, the CDR3 is TGTGCCATCAGTGGACTAGCGAGCACAGATACGCAGTATTTT. It is translated as CAISGLASTDTQYF.

V gene TRBV2 combines with J gene TRBJ1-2; unclear D gene. The CDR3 totals 13 residues. V was cut by 7 bases and J by 14 bases, with 23 bases left in between. From germline, CDR1 is SNHLY and CDR2 FYNNEI. CDR3 coding DNA: TGTGCCAGCATGGAGGGTCGGATATTAGGGTGGACCTTC. The encoded protein is CASMEGRILGWTF.

The chain combines TRBV9 with TRBJ2-2, with 11 bases fitting TRBD2. Germline V gives CDR1 SGDLS, CDR2 YYNGEE. The J segment lost 6 bases and the V segment lost 5 bases, leaving 6 bases of the junction unmatched. CDR3 size: 15 residues. For the CDR3, the DNA is TGTGCCAGCAGACTAGGACTAGCGGGTCCCGGGGAGCTGTTTTTT. Translating it yields CASRLGLAGPGELFF.

The chain uses TRBV10-1 and TRBJ2-5, with D perhaps TRBD2 (6 bases). V was clipped by 7 bases and J by 3 bases, with 18 bases between them. The germline V gene has CDR1 WNHNN and CDR2 SYGVQD (reference sequence). The CDR3 loop spans 15 amino acids. The CDR3 region is CASIPGGEAEETQYF. Written as DNA, the CDR3 is TGCGCCAGCATTCCTGGCGGGGAAGCGGAAGAGACCCAGTACTTC.

V usage is TRBV5-1 and J usage is TRBJ2-3; 9 nucleotides line up with TRBD2. The CDR3 consists of 15 residues. Germline CDR1 reads SGHRS; CDR2 reads YFSETQ. J was trimmed by 1 base and V by 3 bases; bases with no gene match: 3. The CDR3 sequence: CASSSQRGGTDTQYF. Here the CDR3 DNA reads TGCGCCAGCAGCTCTCAGCGGGGGGGCACAGATACGCAGTATTTT.

The chain couples TRBV6-6 to TRBJ2-1; possible D gene TRBD1, 6 bases. Trimming removed 5 bases from V and 5 bases from J, with 19 bases in between. Germline loops: CDR1 MNHNY, CDR2 SVGAGI (reference sequence). CDR3 size: 16 residues. CDR3 nucleotides: TGTGCCAGCAGTCACGGCAGGGGCGGTTTTAACAATGAGCAGTTCTTC. Its protein is CASSHGRGGFNNEQFF.

V and J are TRBV27 and TRBJ2-5, with 10 bases aligning to TRBD2. The better agreement between TRBJ2-7 and the DNA end casts doubt on the J call. This CDR3 contains 17 residues. The germline gives CDR1 MNHEY, CDR2 SMNVEV (reference sequence). CDR3 sequence reads: CASSLRVTTSGSYEQYF. The DNA of the CDR3 is TGTGCCAGCAGTTTAAGGGTCACGACTAGCGGGTCTTACGAGCAGTACTTC.

The chain links TRBV19 to TRBJ1-5; unclear D gene. Germline CDR1 is LNHDA and CDR2 is SQIVND (reference sequence). The CDR3 is 14 residues long. V lost 3 bases, J lost 5 bases, and 11 bases lay in between. The CDR3 region has the DNA TGTGCCAGTAGTATCGGGGTTGGCGATCAGCCCCAGCATTTT. This encodes CASSIGVGDQPQHF. Complete variable domain (other parts from reference TRBV19 and TRBJ1-5): DGGITQSPKYLFRKEGQNVTLSCEQNLNHDAMYWYRQDPGQGLRLIYYSQIVNDFQKGDIAEGYSVSREKKESFPLTVTSAQKNPTAFYLCASSIGVGDQPQHFGDGTRLSIL.

This clone was seen more than once but under ten times. The V and J genes are TRBV27 and TRBJ2-7; 7 bases map to TRBD2. With V trimmed by 10 bases and J by 5 bases, 11 bases remained unmatched. The germline V gene encodes CDR1 MNHEY and CDR2 SMNVEV (reference sequence). This CDR3 has 13 residues. The CDR3: CATSRGSFHEQYF. CDR3 DNA: TGTGCCACCTCTCGCGGGAGCTTCCACGAGCAGTACTTC.